What follows describes a single T cell receptor (beta chain). Its antigen is still unknown. No base qualities exist here, and no much larger clone lies one base off it. The immunoSEQ Assay, a bias-controlled multiplex PCR, was used to amplify TCRbeta CDR3 regions from genomic DNA. Regarding the original processing steps: The number of nucleated cells in each sample was estimated from the amplification of reference gene primers within the assay. To quantify the absolute abundance of each unique TCRbeta CDR3 rearrangement, sequence reads were collapsed and filtered. For each sample, productive Simpson clonality was calculated by taking the square root of Simpson's diversity index across productive rearrangements. As stored in TCRdb, this immuneACCESS dataset retains in-frame rearrangements with V and J assigned. A fraction of the clones does not appear; measured against another copy, unresolved V genes explain less than half of the discrepancy, and the remainder lacks a known reason. The V and J calls and clone size come from that table; D and trimming were worked out from the DNA. This sample lists 200,000 to 250,000 clones; 85% to 90% were detected once. The ten largest clones take up around 6.5% of the sample.

The sample belongs to a study of blood T cell repertoires in COVID-19 (dated by TCRdb to about 2020). Some background on the complete study: Samples from collaborators originated in the United States, Italy and Spain and spanned both the acute and convalescent phases of COVID-19. The prospective study material was composed of cDNA or gDNA derived from T cells, B-cell-depleted T cells, or PBMCs. Deeply sampled blood TCRbeta repertoires from subjects exposed to, actively infected with, or recovered from COVID-19 were included in the dataset. The repertoires were released in a freely available public database intended as a resource for research on the immune response to SARS-CoV-2. Samples came from the ongoing ImmuneRACE study (first 160 participants) plus 1,254 subjects from 6 global collaborators. The sample metadata nearly always contained a de-identified subject ID, COVID-19 status, age in years and sex. Where available, HLA class I and class II types were obtained from metadata supplied by the sample provider rather than from assay-based typing. General conclusions and limits of the study: How much clinical and demographic metadata was included differed by source and by participant, and the metadata was provided uncurated.

The CDR3 starts with the cysteine, ends with the phenylalanine, and has 15 residues. Only CDR3 DNA is held: 45 bases, read in frame from base 1. Each collaborating institution followed its own protocols to collect whole blood in K2EDTA tubes. For TCRbeta analysis, collaborators shipped samples in one of three forms: frozen whole blood, isolated PBMCs, or DNA extracted from either of those sample types. This clonotype was obtained from a man aged 80 or over with acute or convalescent COVID-19. The chain is assembled from TRBV21-1 and TRBJ2-5; the table's D gene call, TRBD1, was not cross checked with the DNA. TRBV21-1 is assigned pseudogene status. Sequencing input: peripheral blood. At the DNA level, the sequence is TGTGCCAGCAGCAAAGCCGGGCAGGGGTTAGAGACCCAGTACTTC. It translates as CASSKAGQGLETQYF.